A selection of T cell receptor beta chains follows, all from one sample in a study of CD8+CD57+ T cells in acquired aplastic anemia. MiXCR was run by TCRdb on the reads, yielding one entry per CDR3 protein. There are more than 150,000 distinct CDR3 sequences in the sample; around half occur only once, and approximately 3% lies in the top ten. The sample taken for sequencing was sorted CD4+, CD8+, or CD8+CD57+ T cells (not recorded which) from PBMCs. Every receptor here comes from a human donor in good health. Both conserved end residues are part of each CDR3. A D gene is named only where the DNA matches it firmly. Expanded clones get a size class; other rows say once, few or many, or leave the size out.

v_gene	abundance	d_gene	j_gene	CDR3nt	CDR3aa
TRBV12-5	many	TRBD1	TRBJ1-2	TGTGCTAGTGGTTCGGGACAGGGAGGGGGCTATGGCTACACCTTC	CASGSGQGGGYGYTF
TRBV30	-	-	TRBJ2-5	TGTGCCTGGAGTAAAGGTTGGCTAGCGAAATCCCAAGAGACCCAGTACTTC	CAWSKGWLAKSQETQYF
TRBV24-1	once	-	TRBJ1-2	TGTGCCACCAGTGACAATTCGGAGACCTATGGCTACACCTTC	CATSDNSETYGYTF
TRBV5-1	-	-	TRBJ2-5	TGCGCCAGCAGCTTGGTGGGTACCCCCTCGTCCCACGAAAAAGAGACCCAGTACTTC	CASSLVGTPSSHEKETQYF
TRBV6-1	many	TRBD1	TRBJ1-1	TGTGCCAGCGGACAGGCCCTGAACACTGAAGCTTTCTTT	CASGQALNTEAFF
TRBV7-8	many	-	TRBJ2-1	TGTGCCAGCAGCTTAGCTAGGGTCAATGAGCAGTTCTTC	CASSLARVNEQFF
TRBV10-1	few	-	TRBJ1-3	TGCGCCAGCAGTGATCCCCCTGGAAACACCATATATTTT	CASSDPPGNTIYF
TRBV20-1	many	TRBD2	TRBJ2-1	TGCAGTGCTATAGTAAAACTAGCGGGTTACAATGAGCAGTTCTTC	CSAIVKLAGYNEQFF
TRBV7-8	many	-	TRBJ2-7	TGTGCCAGCAGTTTAGCCCGGGATTCCTACGAGCAGTACTTC	CASSLARDSYEQYF
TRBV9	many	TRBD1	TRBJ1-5	TGTGCCAGCAGCAAGACAGGGGCGGGCAATCAGCCCCAGCATTTT	CASSKTGAGNQPQHF
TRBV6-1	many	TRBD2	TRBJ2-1	TGTGCCAGCAGACTGACTAGCGGGAGGCGGAATGAGCAGTTCTTC	CASRLTSGRRNEQFF
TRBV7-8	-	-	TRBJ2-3	TGTGCCAGCAGCTTCCAGGGTGGAAAGACAGATACGCAGTATTTT	CASSFQGGKTDTQYF
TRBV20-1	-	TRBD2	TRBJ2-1	TGCAGTGCCAGAGGACTAGCGGGAGGCAATGAGCAGTTCTTC	CSARGLAGGNEQFF
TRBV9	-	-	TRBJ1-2	TGTGCCAGCAGCGTAGCCGCGGGTGGCTACACCTTC	CASSVAAGGYTF
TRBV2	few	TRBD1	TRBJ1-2	TGTGCCAGCAGGGGACAGGGGGTTGGCTATGGCTACACCTTC	CASRGQGVGYGYTF
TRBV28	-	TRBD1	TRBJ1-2	TGTGCCAGCAGACCAGGGGGCACTAACTATGGCTACACCTTC	CASRPGGTNYGYTF
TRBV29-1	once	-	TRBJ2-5	TGCAGCGCTCGAAGGGGGGTAGGGGAGACCCAGTACTTC	CSARRGVGETQYF
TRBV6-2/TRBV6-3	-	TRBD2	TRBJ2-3	TGTGCCAGCAGTTACACCTCCCGGAGCGGGAGAACAGATACGCAGTATTTT	CASSYTSRSGRTDTQYF
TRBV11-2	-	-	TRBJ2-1	TGTGCCAGCGGCTTAGGGGTCCCCCTGCCCGGTGAGCAGTTCTTC	CASGLGVPLPGEQFF
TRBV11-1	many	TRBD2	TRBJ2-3	TGTGCCAGCTTCTACCGGCTAGCGGGAGGGTCGACTAGCACAGATACGCAGTATTTT	CASFYRLAGGSTSTDTQYF
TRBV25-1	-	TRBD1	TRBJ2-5	TGTGCCAGCAGTGCCCGCCGGGGGACAGGGGAAGAGACCCAGTACTTC	CASSARRGTGEETQYF
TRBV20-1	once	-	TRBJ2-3	TGCAGTGCTGTCGAACCCGGGACTAGCACAGATACGCAGTATTTT	CSAVEPGTSTDTQYF
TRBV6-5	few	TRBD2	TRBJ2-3	TGTGCCAGCAGTTTTACTAGCGGGAGTTTTAATACGCAGTATTTT	CASSFTSGSFNTQYF
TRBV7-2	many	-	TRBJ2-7	TGTGCCAGCAGCTCAACTCGGGGGAGCTCCTACGAGCAGTACTTC	CASSSTRGSSYEQYF
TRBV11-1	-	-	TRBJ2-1	TGTGCCAGCAGTTCCCAGCACCACTCCTACAATGAGCAGTTCTTC	CASSSQHHSYNEQFF
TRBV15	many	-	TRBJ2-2	TGTGCCACCAGCAGAGTAGGGATTCCTTTAGGGGAGCTGTTTTTT	CATSRVGIPLGELFF
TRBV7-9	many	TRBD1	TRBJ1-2	TGTGCCAGCAGCTTAGCAGGGGCACAGGGGACCTATGGCTACACCTTC	CASSLAGAQGTYGYTF
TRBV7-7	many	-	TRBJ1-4	TGTGCTAGCAGCTTAGAGGGTGAAAAACTGTTTTTT	CASSLEGEKLFF
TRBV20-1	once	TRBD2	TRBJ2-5	TGCAGTGGTAGCGGGGGGGCCGGGCAAGAGACCCAGTACTTC	CSGSGGAGQETQYF
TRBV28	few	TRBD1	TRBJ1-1	TGTGCCAGCAGTTCCCCAGGGGGCAGAAGGAACACTGAAGCTTTCTTT	CASSSPGGRRNTEAFF
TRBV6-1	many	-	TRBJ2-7	TGTGCCAGCAGAGTCACCTACTACGAGCAGTACTTC	CASRVTYYEQYF